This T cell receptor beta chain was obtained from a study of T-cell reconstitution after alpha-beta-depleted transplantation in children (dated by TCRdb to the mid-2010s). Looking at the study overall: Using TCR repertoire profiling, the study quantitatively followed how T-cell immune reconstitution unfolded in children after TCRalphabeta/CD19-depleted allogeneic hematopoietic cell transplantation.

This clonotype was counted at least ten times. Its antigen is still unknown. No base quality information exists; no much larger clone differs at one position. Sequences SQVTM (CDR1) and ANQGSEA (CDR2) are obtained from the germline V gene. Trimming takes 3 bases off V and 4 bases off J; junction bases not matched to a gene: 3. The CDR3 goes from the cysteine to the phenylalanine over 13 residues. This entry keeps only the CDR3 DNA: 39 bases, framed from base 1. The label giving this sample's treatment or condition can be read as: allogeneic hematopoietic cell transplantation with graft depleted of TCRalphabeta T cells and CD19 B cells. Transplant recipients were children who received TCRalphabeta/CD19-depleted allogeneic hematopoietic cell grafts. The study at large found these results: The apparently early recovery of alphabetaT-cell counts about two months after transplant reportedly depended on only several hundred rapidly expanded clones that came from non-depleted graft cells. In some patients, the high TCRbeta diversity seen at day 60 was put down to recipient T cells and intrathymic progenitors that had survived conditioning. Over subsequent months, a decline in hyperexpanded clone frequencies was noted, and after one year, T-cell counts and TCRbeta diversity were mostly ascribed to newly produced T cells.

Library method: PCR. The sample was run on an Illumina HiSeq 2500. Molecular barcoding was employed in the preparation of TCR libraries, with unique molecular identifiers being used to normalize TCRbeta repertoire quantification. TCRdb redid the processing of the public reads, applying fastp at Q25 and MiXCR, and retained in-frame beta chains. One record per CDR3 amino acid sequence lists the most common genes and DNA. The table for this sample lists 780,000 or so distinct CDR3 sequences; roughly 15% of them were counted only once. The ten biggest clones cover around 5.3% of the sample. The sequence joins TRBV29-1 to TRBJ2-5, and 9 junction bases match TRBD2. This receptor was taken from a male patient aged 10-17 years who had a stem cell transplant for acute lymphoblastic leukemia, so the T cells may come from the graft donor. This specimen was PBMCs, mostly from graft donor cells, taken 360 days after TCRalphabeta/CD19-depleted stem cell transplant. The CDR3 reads CSVETSGGETQYF. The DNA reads TGCAGCGTTGAGACTAGCGGTGGAGAGACCCAGTACTTC.